These 13 T cell receptor beta chains came from one sample sequenced in a study of T cells after yellow fever vaccination. TCRdb analysed the 5' RACE reads with MiXCR anew, one entry per CDR3 protein. The sample yields approximately 510,000 distinct CDR3 sequences, 21% seen once. Here the sequenced sample was PBMCs, taken 21 days after the first yellow fever vaccination. These receptors came from a man aged 18-30 years who received the YFV17D yellow fever vaccine.

This clonotype occurred a few times. The genes are TRBV29-1 and TRBJ1-2; tentatively, D is TRBD1 (6 bases). Germline V gives CDR1 SQVTM, CDR2 ANQGSEA. This CDR3 is 11 amino acids long. Deletions cut 8 bases from V and 7 bases from J, with 14 bases between. CDR3 sequence: CSTLTGLGYTF. CDR3 DNA: TGCAGCACGCTGACAGGACTTGGCTACACCTTC.

This clonotype was picked up a small number of times. V is TRBV7-2 and J is TRBJ1-1; no clear D gene. Germline CDR1 and CDR2: SGHTA and FQGNSA. This CDR3 has 14 residues. The V end was cut by 5 bases, the J end by 6 bases, with 16 bases between. DNA for the CDR3: TGTGCCAGCAGCACTTACCTAAGAGCGTCTGAAGCTTTCTTT. It is translated as CASSTYLRASEAFF.

This clonotype was detected a few times. The chain links TRBV10-3 to TRBJ2-3; D remains unclear. Trimming took 6 bases from V and 6 from J, leaving 16 bases between them. The germline gives CDR1 ENHRY, CDR2 SYGVKD. This CDR3 has 14 residues. CDR3 in DNA: TGTGCCATCAGGGCCGACTCTCGGCGGGATACGCAGTATTTT. Translated, it gives CAIRADSRRDTQYF.

The chain joins TRBV5-1 to TRBJ1-1, with D uncertain. The V end lost 7 bases, the J end lost 1 base, and 11 bases lay between the germline ends. This CDR3 has 13 residues. Germline V gene sequence: CDR1 SGHRS, CDR2 YFSETQ. The CDR3 sequence: CASGVLRNTEAFF. The DNA for the CDR3 is TGCGCCAGCGGGGTGTTGCGGAACACTGAAGCTTTCTTT.

This clonotype was counted between two and nine times. V is TRBV4-2 and J is TRBJ2-2; D not resolved. The germline V and J ends were trimmed by 3 bases and 0 bases, with 20 bases remaining between them. CDR3 length: 19 amino acids. Germline V lookup: CDR1 LGHNA, CDR2 YNFKEQ. Here the CDR3 DNA reads TGTGCCAGCAGCCACGCCCCTTCTGGAGTGTACGCGAACACCGGGGAGCTGTTTTTT. Its translation: CASSHAPSGVYANTGELFF.

This clonotype was observed many times. The gene calls are TRBV7-2 and TRBJ2-4, with 12 bases identical to TRBD2. The germline CDR1 and CDR2 sequences are SGHTA and FQGNSA. V gave up 4 bases and J gave up 1 base; unmatched junction bases: 8. This CDR3 spans 18 amino acids. DNA of the CDR3: TGTGCCAGCAGCTACGGACTAGCGGGAACACAGGCCAAAAACATTCAGTACTTC. It yields the protein CASSYGLAGTQAKNIQYF.

The chain carries TRBV6-1 and TRBJ1-1, with 9 bases aligning to TRBD1. The V gene end was trimmed by 6 bases and the J gene end by 5 bases; junction bases not matched to a gene: 10. CDR1 is MNHNS and CDR2 is SASEGT in the germline V gene. The CDR3 has 15 residues. The CDR3: CASRVSGTGNTEAFF. The DNA for the CDR3 is TGTGCCAGCAGAGTCAGCGGGACAGGGAATACTGAAGCTTTCTTT.

This rearrangement joins TRBV11-2 to TRBJ2-5, with no clear D. Trimming took 3 bases from V and 4 from J, leaving 15 bases between them. Germline CDR1 SGHAT, CDR2 FQNNGV. This CDR3 is 15 amino acids long. The CDR3, as DNA: TGTGCCAGCAGCTTTCGATCCGGCGGCGGAGAGACCCAGTACTTC. Translation gives CASSFRSGGGETQYF.

This clonotype showed up just once. This chain links TRBV7-9 with TRBJ1-5; D remains unclear. The CDR3 is 13 amino acids. Trimming took 5 bases from V and 7 from J, leaving 12 bases between them. Per germline, CDR1 SEHNR and CDR2 FQNEAQ (reference sequence). The CDR3 region has the DNA TGTGCCAGCAGCCCACGGGTCGGACAGCCCCAGCATTTT. It encodes CASSPRVGQPQHF.

This clonotype was recorded many times. V usage is TRBV6-5 and J usage is TRBJ2-1; TRBD1 aligns across 9 bases. V trimming: 7 bases; J trimming: 10 bases; junction bases outside the gene matches: 17. CDR1 is MNHEY, CDR2 SVGAGI, per germline. The CDR3 is 16 amino acids. The CDR3 loop reads CASTRRPGQGSREQFF. The CDR3 region has the DNA TGTGCCAGCACCCGACGGCCGGGACAGGGCTCTCGGGAGCAGTTCTTC.

The chain uses TRBV4-3 and TRBJ2-3, with D uncertain. Trimming cost V 6 bases and J 0 bases, with 10 bases left between them. This CDR3 contains 14 residues. Germline lookup yields CDR1 LGHNA and CDR2 YSLEER. The CDR3: CASRVDSSTDTQYF. Written as DNA, the CDR3 is TGCGCCAGCAGAGTTGATTCTAGCACAGATACGCAGTATTTT.

This clonotype came up a few times. The chain is built from TRBV27 and TRBJ2-7, with unresolved D. The CDR3 contains 13 residues. The V gene's germline CDR1 is MNHEY and CDR2 SMNVEV (reference sequence). V gave up 6 bases and J gave up 7 bases, with 16 bases separating them. CDR3 nucleotides: TGTGCCAGCAGCCCAATCGGGTTGTGGGAGCAGTACTTC. Translated, it gives CASSPIGLWEQYF.

This clonotype was recorded a few times. The genes are TRBV4-3 and TRBJ2-5; 7 bases map to TRBD2. This CDR3 comprises 13 residues. V shed 5 bases, J shed 5 bases, and the junction held 5 bases outside the gene matches. Per germline, CDR1 LGHNA and CDR2 YSLEER. CDR3 residues: CASSAAGKETQYF. In DNA, the CDR3 is TGCGCCAGCAGCGCAGCGGGGAAGGAGACCCAGTACTTC.